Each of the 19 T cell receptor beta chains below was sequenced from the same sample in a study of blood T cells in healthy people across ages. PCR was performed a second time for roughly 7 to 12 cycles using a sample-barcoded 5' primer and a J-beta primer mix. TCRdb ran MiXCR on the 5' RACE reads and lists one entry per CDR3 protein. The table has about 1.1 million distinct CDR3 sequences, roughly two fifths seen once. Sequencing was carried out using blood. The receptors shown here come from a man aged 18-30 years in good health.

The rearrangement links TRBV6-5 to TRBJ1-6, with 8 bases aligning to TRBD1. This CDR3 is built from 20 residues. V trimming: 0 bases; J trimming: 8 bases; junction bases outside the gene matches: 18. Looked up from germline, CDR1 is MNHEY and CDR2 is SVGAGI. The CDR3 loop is CASSYSGFGQGIGPHSPLHF. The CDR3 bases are TGTGCCAGCAGTTACTCAGGGTTCGGACAGGGAATAGGCCCTCATTCACCCCTCCACTTT.

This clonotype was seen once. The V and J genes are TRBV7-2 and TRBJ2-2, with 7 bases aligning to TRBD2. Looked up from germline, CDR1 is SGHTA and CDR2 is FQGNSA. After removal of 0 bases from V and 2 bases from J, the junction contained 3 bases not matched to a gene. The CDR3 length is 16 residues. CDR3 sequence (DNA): TGTGCCAGCAGCTTAGCGGGAGGGGATAACACCGGGGAGCTGTTTTTT. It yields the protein CASSLAGGDNTGELFF.

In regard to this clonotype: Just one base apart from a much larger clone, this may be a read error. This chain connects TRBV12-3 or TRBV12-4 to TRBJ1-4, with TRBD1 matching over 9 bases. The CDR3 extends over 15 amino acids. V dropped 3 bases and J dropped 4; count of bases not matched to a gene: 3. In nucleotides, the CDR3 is TGTGCCAGCAGTTTTACAGGGGGCCTTAATGAAAAACTGTTTTTT. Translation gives CASSFTGGLNEKLFF.

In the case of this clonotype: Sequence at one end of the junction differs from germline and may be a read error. CDR3 residues: CSTRVGIGGYTF. DNA of the CDR3: TGCAGTACTAGAGTCGGGATTGGGGGCTACACCTTC. The rearrangement links TRBV20-1 to TRBJ1-2; D is undetermined. Germline assignment: CDR1 DFQATT and CDR2 SNEGSKA (reference sequence). The CDR3 totals 12 residues.

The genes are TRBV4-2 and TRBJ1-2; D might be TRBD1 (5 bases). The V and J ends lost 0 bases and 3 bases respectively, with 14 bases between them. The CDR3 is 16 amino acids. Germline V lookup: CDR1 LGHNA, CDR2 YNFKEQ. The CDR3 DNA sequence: TGTGCCAGCAGCCAAGATACCGCCAGGGTGGACTATGGCTACACCTTC. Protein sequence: CASSQDTARVDYGYTF.

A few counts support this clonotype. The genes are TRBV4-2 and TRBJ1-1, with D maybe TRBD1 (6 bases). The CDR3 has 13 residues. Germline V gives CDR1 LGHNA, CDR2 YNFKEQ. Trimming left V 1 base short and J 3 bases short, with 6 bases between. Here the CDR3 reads CASSQAGDTEAFF. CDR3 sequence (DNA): TGTGCCAGCAGCCAAGCAGGGGACACTGAAGCTTTCTTT.

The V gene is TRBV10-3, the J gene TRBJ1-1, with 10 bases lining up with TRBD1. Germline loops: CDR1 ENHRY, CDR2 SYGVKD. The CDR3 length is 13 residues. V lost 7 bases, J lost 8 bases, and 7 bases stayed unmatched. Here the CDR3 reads CAIKLGQGEEAFF. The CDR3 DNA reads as TGTGCCATCAAACTAGGACAGGGGGAGGAAGCTTTCTTT.

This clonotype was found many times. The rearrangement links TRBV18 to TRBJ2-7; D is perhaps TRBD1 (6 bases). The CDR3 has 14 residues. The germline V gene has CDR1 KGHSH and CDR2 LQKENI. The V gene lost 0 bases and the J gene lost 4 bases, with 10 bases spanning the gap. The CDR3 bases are TGTGCCAGCTCACCACCGACAGGACCTTACGAGCAGTACTTC. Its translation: CASSPPTGPYEQYF.

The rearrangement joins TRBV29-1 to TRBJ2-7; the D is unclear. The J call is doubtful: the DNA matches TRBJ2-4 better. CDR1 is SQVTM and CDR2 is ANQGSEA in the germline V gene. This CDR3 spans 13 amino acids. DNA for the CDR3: TGCAGCGTTGAAGGCCCCTCAAGGGACATTCAGTACTTC. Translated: CSVEGPSRDIQYF.

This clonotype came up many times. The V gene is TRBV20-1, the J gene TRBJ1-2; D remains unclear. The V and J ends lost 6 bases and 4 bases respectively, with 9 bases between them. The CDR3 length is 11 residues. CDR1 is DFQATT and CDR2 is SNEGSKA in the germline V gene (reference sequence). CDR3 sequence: CSARAGYGYTF. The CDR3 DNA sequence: TGCAGTGCGCGTGCGGGCTATGGCTACACCTTC.

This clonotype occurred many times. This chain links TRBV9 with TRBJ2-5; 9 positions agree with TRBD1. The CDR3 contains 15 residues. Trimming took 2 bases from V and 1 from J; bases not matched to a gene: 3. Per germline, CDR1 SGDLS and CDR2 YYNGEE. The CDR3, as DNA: TGTGCCAGCAGCGTCGGGACAGGGATCCAAGAGACCCAGTACTTC. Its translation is CASSVGTGIQETQYF.

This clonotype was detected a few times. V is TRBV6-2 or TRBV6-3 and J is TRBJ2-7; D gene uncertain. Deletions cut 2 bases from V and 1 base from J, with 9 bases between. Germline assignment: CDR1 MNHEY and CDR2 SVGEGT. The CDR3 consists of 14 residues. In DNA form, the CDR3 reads TGTGCCAGCAGTTACGCGGACCGATCCTACGAGCAGTACTTC. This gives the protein CASSYADRSYEQYF.

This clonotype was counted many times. The CDR3 DNA reads TGTGCCAGCAGCCTCGGGACAGCTGAAGCTTTCTTT. This encodes CASSLGTAEAFF. V usage is TRBV12-3 or TRBV12-4 and J usage is TRBJ1-1; TRBD1 matches at 7 bases. V lost 6 bases to trimming and J lost 6 bases; unmatched junction nucleotides: 4. The CDR3 is made up of 12 amino acids.

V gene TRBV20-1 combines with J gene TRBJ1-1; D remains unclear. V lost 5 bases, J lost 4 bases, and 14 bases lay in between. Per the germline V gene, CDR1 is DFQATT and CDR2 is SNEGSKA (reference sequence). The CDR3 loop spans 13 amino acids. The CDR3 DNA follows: TGCAGTGCTCCTGTACTGGGATTCACTGAAGCTTTCTTT. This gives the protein CSAPVLGFTEAFF.

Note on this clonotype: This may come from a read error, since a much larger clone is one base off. Written as DNA, the CDR3 is TGTGCCAGCAGCTTAGTAGCGTACAATGAGCAGTACTTC. This translates into CASSLVAYNEQYF. The gene calls are TRBV7-2 and TRBJ2-1; D possibly corresponds to TRBD2 (5 bases). The DNA end is a closer match to TRBJ2-7, so the J assignment may be wrong. CDR1 and CDR2 from the germline V gene are SGHTA and FQGNSA. The CDR3 totals 13 residues.

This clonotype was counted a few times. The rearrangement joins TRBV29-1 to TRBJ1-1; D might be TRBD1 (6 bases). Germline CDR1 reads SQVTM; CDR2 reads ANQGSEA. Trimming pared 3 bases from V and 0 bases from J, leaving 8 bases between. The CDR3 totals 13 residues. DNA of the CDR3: TGCAGCGTTGATAGGGGGATGAACACTGAAGCTTTCTTT. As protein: CSVDRGMNTEAFF.

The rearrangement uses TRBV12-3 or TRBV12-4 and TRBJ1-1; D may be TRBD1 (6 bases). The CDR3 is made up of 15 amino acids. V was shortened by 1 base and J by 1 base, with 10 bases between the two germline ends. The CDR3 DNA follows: TGTGCCAGCAGTTTAGGGGGGCCGTCGAACACTGAAGCTTTCTTT. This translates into CASSLGGPSNTEAFF.

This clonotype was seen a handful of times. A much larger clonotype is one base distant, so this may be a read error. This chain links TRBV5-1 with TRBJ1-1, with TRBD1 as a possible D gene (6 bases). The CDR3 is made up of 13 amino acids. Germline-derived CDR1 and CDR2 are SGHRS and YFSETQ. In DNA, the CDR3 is TGCACCAGCAGCTTGGAAGGGGGCACTGAAGCTTTCTTT. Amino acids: CTSSLEGGTEAFF.

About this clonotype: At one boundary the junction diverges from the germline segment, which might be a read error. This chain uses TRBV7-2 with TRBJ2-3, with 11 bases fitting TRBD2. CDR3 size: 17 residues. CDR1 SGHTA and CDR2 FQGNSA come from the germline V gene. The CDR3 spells CASSLDLAGGTTDTPYF. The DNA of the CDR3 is TGTGCCAGCAGCTTAGATCTAGCGGGGGGAACAACAGATACGCCGTATTTT.